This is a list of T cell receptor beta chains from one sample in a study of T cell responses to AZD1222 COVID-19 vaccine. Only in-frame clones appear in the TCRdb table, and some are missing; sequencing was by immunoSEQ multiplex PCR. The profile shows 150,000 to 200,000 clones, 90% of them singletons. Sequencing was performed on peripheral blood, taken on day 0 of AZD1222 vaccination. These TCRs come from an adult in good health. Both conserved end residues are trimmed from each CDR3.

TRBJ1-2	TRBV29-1	SAGVPLSYGYT
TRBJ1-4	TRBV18	ASSLYRTDEKLF
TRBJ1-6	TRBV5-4	ASSLDRYNSPLH
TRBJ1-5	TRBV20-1	SASPLGEIWGNQPQH
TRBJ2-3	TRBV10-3	AISGRTLSTDTQY
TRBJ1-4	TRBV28	ASSQPTPGANEKLF
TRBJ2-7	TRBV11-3	ASSRREAGHYEQY
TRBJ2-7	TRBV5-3	ARSGAGTSGDQSSYEQY
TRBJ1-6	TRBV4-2	ASSQVGAGSNNSPLH
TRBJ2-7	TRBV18	ASSPDVSSHEQY
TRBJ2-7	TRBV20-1	SASELGSTSTEQY
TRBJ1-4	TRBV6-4	ASGLRISTATNEKLF
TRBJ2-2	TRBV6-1	ASSELSGRAAGELF
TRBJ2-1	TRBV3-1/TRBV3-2	ASSLFAGFLGEQF
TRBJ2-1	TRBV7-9	ASSPRDPYNEQF
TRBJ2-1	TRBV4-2	ASSQDWRGPNEQF
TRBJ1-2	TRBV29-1	SDLGGAWGYT
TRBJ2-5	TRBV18	ASSPSTQETQY
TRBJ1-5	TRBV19	ASTSFQGTQNQPQH
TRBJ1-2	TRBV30	ALGTGYYGYT
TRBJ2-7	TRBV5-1	ASSPGQAFSYEQY
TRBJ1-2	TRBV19	ASSIKAEYGYT
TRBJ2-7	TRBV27	ASSTSAYEQY
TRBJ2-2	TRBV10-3	AISGGTHYTGELF
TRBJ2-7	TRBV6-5	ASSYRQGITYEQY
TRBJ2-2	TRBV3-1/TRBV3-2	ASSQGRRGPGELF
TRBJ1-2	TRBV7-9	ASSLAEYYGYT
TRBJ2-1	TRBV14	ASSQGFGGRAWNEQF
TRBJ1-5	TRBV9	ASSRTGVDQPQH
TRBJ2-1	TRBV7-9	ASSLDHYGTVRF
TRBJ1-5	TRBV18	ASSLQGTGSNQPQH
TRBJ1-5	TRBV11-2	ASSLDSNQPQH
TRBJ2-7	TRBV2	ASSEPRVRDEQY
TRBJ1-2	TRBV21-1	ASSVPQGKARRGRYNYGYT
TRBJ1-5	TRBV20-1	SASPQNQPQH
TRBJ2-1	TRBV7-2	ASSKTSGGRGSYNEQF
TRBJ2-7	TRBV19	ASSSATGTYEQY
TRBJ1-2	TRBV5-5	ASSPLRTTTYGYT
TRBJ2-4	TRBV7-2	ASSPSGRADIQY
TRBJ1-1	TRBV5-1	ASSTHTRQGGSIEAF
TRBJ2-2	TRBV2	ASRADTGELF
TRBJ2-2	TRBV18	ASSPGAGMNTGELF
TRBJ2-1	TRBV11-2	ASSPQGLAGASYNEQF
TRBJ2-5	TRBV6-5	ASSYANRGSGETQY
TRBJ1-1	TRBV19	ASSPGQGATEAF
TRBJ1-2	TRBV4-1	ASNPGQGSLFYGYT
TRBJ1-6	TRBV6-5	ASSYDRGNSPLH